Presented here are 31 T cell receptor beta chains from one specimen sequenced in a study of metastatic and nonmetastatic thyroid tumors. TCRdb re-analyzed the PCR reads using MiXCR. The data hold about 20,000 clones, with roughly 16% observed a single time. Not a single patient had been given any form of treatment at any point before undergoing thyroid surgery. Sequences were obtained from tumor tissue. The receptors shown here come from a female donor with papillary thyroid cancer or a benign thyroid nodule (not recorded which). Some clones in this sample may be carry-over from other donors' samples.

This clone was observed many times. The chain carries TRBV20-1 and TRBJ2-1; 9 bases map to TRBD1. Germline CDR1 and CDR2: DFQATT and SNEGSKA (reference sequence). This CDR3 has 12 amino acids. Here the CDR3 reads CRIEQGAIEQFF. As DNA, the CDR3 is TGCAGAATCGAACAGGGGGCGATTGAGCAGTTCTTC.

Many counts were recorded for this clone. J is TRBJ1-1 and V is TRBV20-1; no clear D gene. Germline V CDR1 and CDR2: DFQATT, SNEGSKA (reference sequence). Between the trimmed V and J ends, which lost 3 bases and 0 bases, there was a span of 8 bases. The CDR3 has 13 amino acids. CDR3 loop: CSASGSLNTEAFF. CDR3 nucleotide sequence: TGCAGTGCTAGTGGTTCGCTGAACACTGAAGCTTTCTTT.

In its sample, this clone was seen many times. V gene TRBV9 combines with J gene TRBJ2-3; no definite D call. The CDR3 loop spans 16 amino acids. The germline gives CDR1 SGDLS, CDR2 YYNGEE. V lost 0 bases, J lost 1 base, and 12 bases lay in between. CDR3 DNA: TGTGCCAGCAGCGTAGTTGACTCCCCCCGCACAGATACGCAGTATTTT. It codes for CASSVVDSPRTDTQYF. Full variable domain (outside the CDR3, taken from reference TRBV9 and TRBJ2-3): DSGVTQTPKHLITATGQRVTLRCSPRSGDLSVYWYQQSLDQGLQFLIQYYNGEERAKGNILERFSAQQFPDLHSELNLSSLELGDSALYFCASSVVDSPRTDTQYFGPGTRLTVL.

Only a few counts were recorded for this clone. The chain joins TRBV6-2 or TRBV6-3 to TRBJ1-2; D ambiguous. This CDR3 has 15 residues. Germline V lookup: CDR1 MNHEY, CDR2 SVGEGT. V was trimmed by 5 bases and J by 2 bases, leaving 15 bases between them. The CDR3 region has the DNA TGTGCCAGCAGTAGAGGTGCCCTTGGAAACTATGGCTACACCTTC. This sequence encodes CASSRGALGNYGYTF.

Many counts were recorded for this clone. The J gene is TRBJ1-5, the V gene TRBV4-1; D gene unclear. Germline loops: CDR1 MGHRA, CDR2 YSYEKL. CDR3 length equals 16 residues. V was shortened by 6 bases and J by 0 bases, with 15 bases between the two germline ends. The CDR3 sequence is CASSLFLTSSNQPQHF. In DNA, the CDR3 is TGCGCCAGCAGTCTCTTCTTGACTTCTAGCAATCAGCCCCAGCATTTT.

J is TRBJ2-1 and V is TRBV7-3; 7 nucleotides align to TRBD2. V lost 7 bases to trimming and J lost 2 bases; unmatched junction nucleotides: 8. Germline assignment: CDR1 SGHTA and CDR2 FQGTGA. The CDR3 has 15 residues. The CDR3 DNA is TGTGCCAGCATCCGTGGGGGGGGACCCTACAATGAGCAGTTCTTC. Translating it yields CASIRGGGPYNEQFF.

The chain recombines TRBV30 with TRBJ2-7; 9 nucleotides align to TRBD2. CDR3 length: 12 residues. V trimming: 5 bases; J trimming: 3 bases; junction bases outside the gene matches: 2. CDR1 and CDR2 (germline): GTSNPN, SVGIG (reference sequence). The CDR3, as DNA: TGTGCCTGGGCGGGAGGGGTCTACGAGCAGTACTTC. Its protein product is CAWAGGVYEQYF. Together with reference TRBV30 and TRBJ2-7, the CDR3 gives the full variable domain: SQTIHQWPATLVQPVGSPLSLECTVEGTSNPNLYWYRQAAGRGLQLLFYSVGIGQISSEVPQNLSASRPQDRQFILSSKKLLLSDSGFYLCAWAGGVYEQYFGPGTRLTVT.

This clone was observed a handful of times. This sequence joins TRBV4-1 and TRBJ2-7; D tentatively reads TRBD1 or TRBD2 (5 bases each). The V gene's germline CDR1 is MGHRA and CDR2 YSYEKL. The ends were cut back, 1 base at V and 4 bases at J, with 14 bases in the middle. The CDR3 is 15 residues long. This CDR3 reads CASSQGAIREYEQYF. The CDR3 DNA sequence: TGCGCCAGCAGCCAAGGGGCCATCAGGGAGTACGAGCAGTACTTC.

This clone was seen a handful of times. The chain uses TRBV10-1 and TRBJ2-7; no clear D gene. Trimming left V 2 bases short and J 6 bases short, with 8 bases between. This CDR3 is 12 amino acids long. Germline V gene sequence: CDR1 WNHNN, CDR2 SYGVQD (reference sequence). The DNA for the CDR3 is TGCGCCAGCAGTGAGAGGGCCGGCGAGCAGTACTTC. It encodes CASSERAGEQYF.

This clone came up many times. Mismatch with germline at one junction end may stem from a read error. The genes are TRBV7-7 and TRBJ2-2, with a possible D match to TRBD2 (6 bases). CDR1 is SSHAT, CDR2 FNYEAQ, per germline (reference sequence). CDR3 length equals 13 residues. In DNA form, the CDR3 reads TGTGCTAGCAGCTTGGGGGGATTCGGGGAGCTGTTTTTT. Translation: CASSLGGFGELFF.

The genes are TRBV20-1 and TRBJ2-1; 14 bases are a match to TRBD2. This CDR3 is 16 amino acids long. V shed 6 bases, J shed 3 bases, and the junction held 7 bases outside the gene matches. Germline CDR1 and CDR2: DFQATT and SNEGSKA (reference sequence). The CDR3 bases are TGCAGTGCGTCGACTAGCGGGAGGGCAAACTACAATGAGCAGTTCTTC. Translated, it gives CSASTSGRANYNEQFF.

This clone was seen repeatedly, ten times or more. This CDR3 is also generated by other DNA sequences in the sample. The gene calls are TRBV19 and TRBJ2-6; D remains unclear. Germline V gene sequence: CDR1 LNHDA, CDR2 SQIVND (reference sequence). The CDR3 runs 14 residues. V was trimmed by 7 bases and J by 3 bases, leaving 10 bases between them. CDR3 loop: CASTVTSGANVLTF. The CDR3 DNA follows: TGTGCCAGTACCGTTACAAGTGGGGCCAACGTCCTGACTTTC. Full variable domain (outside the CDR3, taken from reference TRBV19 and TRBJ2-6): DGGITQSPKYLFRKEGQNVTLSCEQNLNHDAMYWYRQDPGQGLRLIYYSQIVNDFQKGDIAEGYSVSREKKESFPLTVTSAQKNPTAFYLCASTVTSGANVLTFGAGSRLTVL.

In its sample, this clone was seen a few times. The J gene is TRBJ2-1, the V gene TRBV24-1; a possible D gene is TRBD1 (8 bases). V lost 5 bases and J lost 8, with 12 bases in between. CDR3 size: 13 residues. Germline V lookup: CDR1 KGHDR, CDR2 SFDVKD. The CDR3 sequence: CATSGTGRDEQFF. CDR3 nucleotide sequence: TGTGCCACCAGTGGGACAGGGAGGGATGAGCAGTTCTTC.

This clone was picked up a small number of times. This may arise from a read error, as a much more abundant clone is one base away. The chain couples TRBV2 to TRBJ2-5; no firm D call. The CDR3 totals 11 residues. Germline V gives CDR1 SNHLY, CDR2 FYNNEI. In DNA, the CDR3 is TGCGCCAGCAGTGCCCAAGAGACCCATTACTTC. This sequence encodes CASSAQETHYF.

This clone has ten or more counts. The CDR3 coding sequence is TGTGCCAGCGACAGGGGAAATGAAAAACTGTTTTTT. Its protein product is CASDRGNEKLFF. The chain recombines TRBV6-1 with TRBJ1-4; TRBD1 matches at 8 bases. This CDR3 is 12 amino acids long. V lost 8 bases and J lost 5; bases outside the gene matches: 1. CDR1 and CDR2 from the germline V gene are MNHNS and SASEGT.

This clone is medium-sized within its sample. The chain combines TRBV6-1 with TRBJ1-1, with D tentatively TRBD1 (5 bases). The V end lost 6 bases, the J end lost 7 bases, and 9 bases lay between the germline ends. In germline, CDR1 is MNHNS, CDR2 SASEGT. The CDR3 runs 11 residues. The CDR3 loop is CASRRGGEAFF. The CDR3 bases are TGTGCCAGCAGGAGGGGTGGTGAAGCTTTCTTT.

This clone is labeled medium-sized. Here the CDR3 reads CSAWREGRDGELFF. Here the CDR3 DNA reads TGCAGTGCTTGGCGGGAGGGCCGGGACGGGGAGCTGTTTTTT. This rearrangement joins TRBV20-1 to TRBJ2-2; the match to TRBD2 covers 9 bases. The V gene end was trimmed by 5 bases and the J gene end by 7 bases; junction bases not matched to a gene: 8. Germline V lookup: CDR1 DFQATT, CDR2 SNEGSKA (reference sequence). CDR3 length: 14 residues.

The V call is TRBV2, the J call TRBJ2-5, with a weak D call TRBD1 (7 bases). Germline CDR1 and CDR2: SNHLY and FYNNEI. V lost 4 bases and J 4 bases, leaving 13 bases between the germline ends. The CDR3 loop spans 14 amino acids. The CDR3 here is CASSGTGGGETQYF. DNA of the CDR3: TGTGCCAGCAGTGGGACAGGAGGGGGAGAGACCCAGTACTTC.

This clone was seen a handful of times. This sequence joins TRBV6-1 and TRBJ2-1; 8 nucleotides align to TRBD1. Germline CDR1 MNHNS, CDR2 SASEGT. Trimming cost V 10 bases and J 7 bases; bases outside gene matches: 9. This CDR3 region has 13 residues. The CDR3 region is CAIGDRGRNEQFF. CDR3 in DNA: TGTGCCATCGGTGACAGGGGCAGGAATGAGCAGTTCTTC.

Turning to this clone: A much larger clone lies one base from this, so it may be a read error. The chain is built from TRBV11-2 and TRBJ2-1, with D possibly matching TRBD1 (5 bases). V shed 3 bases and J shed 2 bases, with 20 bases lying between them. CDR3 size: 18 residues. CDR1 SGHAT and CDR2 FQNNGV come from the germline V gene. The CDR3 loop reads CASSFGRVQRGPYNEQFF. The DNA for the CDR3 is TGTGCCAGCAGCTTCGGCAGGGTTCAGAGAGGCCCCTACAATGAGCAGTTCTTC.

In this sample, this clone turned up many times. V and J are TRBV11-2 and TRBJ2-7; D call uncertain. Germline assignment: CDR1 SGHAT and CDR2 FQNNGV. The ends were cut back, 5 bases at V and 4 bases at J, with 15 bases in the middle. This CDR3 region has 14 residues. CDR3 in DNA: TGTGCCAGCAGCCCCCGCCGGGCCCTATACGAGCAGTACTTC. This gives the protein CASSPRRALYEQYF.

For this clone: Possible read error: a much larger clone is one base away. The rearrangement joins TRBV4-2 to TRBJ1-1, with 10 bases identical to TRBD1. The germline V gene encodes CDR1 LGHNA and CDR2 YNFKEQ. J gave up 4 bases and V 6 bases, and 14 bases lay outside the gene matches. The CDR3 has 17 amino acids. The CDR3: CASRSPRQGAPGTEAFF. The CDR3 DNA reads as TGTGCCAGCAGATCTCCGAGACAGGGGGCGCCAGGCACTGAAGCTTTCTTT.

Note on this clone: This may stem from a read error, because a much larger clone lies one nucleotide away. The chain joins TRBV5-5 to TRBJ2-5, with 8 bases aligning to TRBD1. The ends lost 6 bases at V and 8 bases at J; junction bases unmatched: 9. This CDR3 region has 13 residues. CDR1 and CDR2 (germline): SGHKS, YYEKEE (reference sequence). CDR3 sequence (DNA): TGTGCCAGCACCGTTACAGGGGGAGATACCCAGTACTTC. Encoded protein: CASTVTGGDTQYF.

This clone was seen a few times. The chain joins TRBV5-4 to TRBJ1-1, with D unclear. The CDR3 sequence is 15 residues long. Per germline, CDR1 SGHNT and CDR2 YYREEE (reference sequence). Between the trimmed V and J ends, which lost 2 bases and 1 base, there was a span of 12 bases. This chain's CDR3 is CASSFWASGNTEAFF. CDR3 nucleotides: TGTGCCAGCAGCTTCTGGGCCTCGGGGAACACTGAAGCTTTCTTT.

Within the sample, this clone is medium-sized. The V gene is TRBV28, the J gene TRBJ2-7, with D possibly TRBD2 on 6 matching bases. Trimming stripped 7 bases from V and 3 bases from J, with 13 bases between. Germline-derived CDR1 and CDR2 are MDHEN and SYDVKM. This CDR3 contains 13 residues. CDR3 protein: CASMAAGNYEQYF. The CDR3 DNA is TGTGCCAGCATGGCAGCGGGTAACTACGAGCAGTACTTC.

This clone was detected ten times or more. CDR3 coding DNA: TGTGCCAGCAGCTTGAATGTCCTAGCGAATACCTACGAGCAGTACTTC. Translation gives CASSLNVLANTYEQYF. The chain carries TRBV5-6 and TRBJ2-7; a weak D match, TRBD2 (6 bases). Trimming stripped 1 base from V and 2 bases from J, with 16 bases between. This CDR3 spans 16 amino acids. The germline V gene encodes CDR1 SGHDT and CDR2 YYEEEE.

This rearrangement joins TRBV6-1 to TRBJ2-7, with TRBD2 matching 8 bases. Losses at the gene ends were 5 bases for V and 1 base for J; bases not matched to a gene: 4. The germline V gene encodes CDR1 MNHNS and CDR2 SASEGT. The CDR3 has 14 residues. This CDR3 reads CASSLAGSSYEQYF. CDR3 in DNA: TGTGCCAGCAGTTTAGCGGGATCATCCTACGAGCAGTACTTC.

This clone was seen at least ten times. The chain is built from TRBV20-1 and TRBJ1-5; 8 bases map to TRBD1. The J segment lost 4 bases and the V segment lost 3 bases, leaving 2 bases of the junction unmatched. Germline V gives CDR1 DFQATT, CDR2 SNEGSKA (reference sequence). The CDR3 is made up of 13 amino acids. In DNA form, the CDR3 reads TGCAGTGCTAGGACAGGGGCTAATCAGCCCCAGCATTTT. Amino acid sequence: CSARTGANQPQHF.

This clone was detected ten times or more. With a much larger clone just one base away, this may be a read error. Distinct nucleotide sequences in the sample also encode this CDR3. The chain joins TRBV30 to TRBJ1-1; D call uncertain. CDR1 is GTSNPN, CDR2 SVGIG, per germline (reference sequence). The length of the CDR3 is 12 residues. The V end was cut by 0 bases, the J end by 8 bases, with 10 bases between. For the CDR3, the DNA is TGTGCCTGGAGTGTACGATCAGTAGAAGCTTTCTTT. Translated, it gives CAWSVRSVEAFF.

This clone was observed at least ten times. The chain joins TRBV4-2 to TRBJ1-1, with 7 bases matching TRBD1. Germline assignment: CDR1 LGHNA and CDR2 YNFKEQ. V lost 0 bases, J lost 5 bases, and 9 bases stayed unmatched. The CDR3 runs 16 residues. CDR3 region: CASSQDGQGDWTEAFF. CDR3 DNA: TGTGCCAGCAGCCAAGATGGGCAGGGGGATTGGACTGAAGCTTTCTTT.

This clone came up many times. The rearrangement links TRBV2 to TRBJ2-1, with D possibly matching TRBD1 (5 bases). The germline CDR1 and CDR2 sequences are SNHLY and FYNNEI. Trimming cost V 11 bases and J 7 bases, with 12 bases left between them. This CDR3 contains 11 residues. CDR3 DNA: TGTGCCTCCCACAAGGGGAATGAGCAGTTCTTC. Its protein product is CASHKGNEQFF.